This T cell receptor (beta chain) was identified in a study of cytomegalovirus exposure and HLA in healthy donors. Use of 60 Vbeta and 13 Jbeta primers characterized the PCR. Sequenced by immunoSEQ multiplex PCR; TCRdb stores in-frame clones only, minus some. The profile shows some 200,000 clones, over 65% of them singletons. Germline loops: CDR1 SGHTS, CDR2 YDEGEE. After removal of 4 bases from V and 3 bases from J, the junction contained 14 bases not matched to a gene. CDR3 length equals 17 residues. The sequence was collected from a woman aged 25-40 years in good health and CMV-seronegative. The chain is built from TRBV5-8 and TRBJ2-3; 7 bases match TRBD1. The specimen sequenced was PBMCs. The CDR3 region has the DNA TGTGCCAGCAGCCGGCTATCCTCGACAGGGAATACAGATACGCAGTATTTT. It translates to CASSRLSSTGNTDTQYF.